The sequence of this T cell receptor beta chain was determined in a study of blood T cell repertoires in COVID-19. Study-wide context: Acute and convalescent COVID-19 specimens originated in the United States, Italy and Spain. Sources were T cells, B-cell-depleted T cells, or PBMCs; the material itself was cDNA or gDNA.

Per the authors' pipeline: Amplifying reference gene primers gave estimates of nucleated cell counts. Clones were sequenced by immunoSEQ multiplex PCR, and TCRdb holds only the in-frame ones, with some missing. Clonal size and the V and J genes are those of that table, whereas D and trimming came from the DNA. The repertoire consists of some 70,000 clones, with around four fifths occurring once and the leading ten covering 22%. Trimming left V 2 bases short and J 9 bases short, with 16 bases between. CDR3 length: 14 amino acids. Germline CDR1 SGHTA, CDR2 FQGNSA. The TCR was taken from a man aged 55 to 70 with acute or convalescent COVID-19. Input material: peripheral blood. The chain recombines TRBV7-2 with TRBJ2-5, with D possibly TRBD2 on 6 matching bases. In nucleotides, the CDR3 is TGTGCCAGCAGCTTACAACTAGCATTGTCCGCCCAGTACTTC. Its translation is CASSLQLALSAQYF.